The count of the clone carrying this T cell receptor (beta chain) is one. The data were obtained in a study of blood T cell repertoires in COVID-19. Study details: COVID-19 samples collected from the United States, Italy and Spain covered acute and convalescent phases. The analysed material was cDNA or gDNA that came from T cells, B-cell-depleted T cells, or PBMCs.

How the authors handled the data: Counts of nucleated cells, estimated from reference gene primer amplification, were obtained. Produced via immunoSEQ multiplex PCR; TCRdb's table is partial and in-frame only. V, J and clone size are taken as reported in that table, and D and trimming were inferred from the DNA itself. Of 300,000 or so clones listed, 70% to 90% are singletons. Per the germline V gene, CDR1 is MNHEY and CDR2 is SMNVEV (reference sequence). V was clipped by 5 bases and J by 3 bases; unmatched bases: 6. The CDR3 totals 15 residues. This TCR was sampled from a woman between 50 and 59 years old with active or convalescent COVID-19. The sequencing input was peripheral blood. The chain uses TRBV27 and TRBJ2-3, with 9 bases lining up with TRBD2. CDR3 loop: CASSRTSVGTDTQYF. For the CDR3, the DNA is TGTGCCAGCAGTCGGACTAGCGTAGGGACAGATACGCAGTATTTT.